These 20 T cell receptor beta chains were sequenced from one sample in a study of blood T cell repertoires in COVID-19. The protocol was immunoSEQ multiplex PCR, while the TCRdb copy is restricted to in-frame clones and leaves out a portion. The table includes around 100,000 clones, around 88% detected once. The source material was peripheral blood. Receptors originate from a human donor in a cohort sampled during active COVID-19.

The rearrangement joins TRBV7-2 to TRBJ2-1; unclear D gene. The V end lost 2 bases, the J end lost 0 bases, and 8 bases lay between the germline ends. CDR1 is SGHTA, CDR2 FQGNSA, per germline. This CDR3 is 15 amino acids long. This chain's CDR3 is CASSLSMSSYNEQFF. The CDR3 DNA follows: TGTGCCAGCAGCTTATCTATGAGCTCCTACAATGAGCAGTTCTTC.

This sequence joins TRBV7-2 and TRBJ1-4, with 10 bases matching TRBD1. The CDR3 spans 15 residues. Germline lookup yields CDR1 SGHTA and CDR2 FQGNSA. V dropped 5 bases and J dropped 7; count of bases not matched to a gene: 7. CDR3 sequence reads: CASSRSGTGVEKLFF. CDR3 sequence (DNA): TGTGCCAGCAGCCGTTCCGGGACAGGGGTTGAAAAACTGTTTTTT.

This clone was detected once. V gene TRBV18 combines with J gene TRBJ1-1; D is unclear. This CDR3 is built from 15 residues. The V and J ends lost 3 bases and 1 base respectively, with 12 bases between them. Looked up from germline, CDR1 is KGHSH and CDR2 is LQKENI. The CDR3 nucleotides are TGTGCCAGCTCACCCGAATGGGCACAGAACACTGAAGCTTTCTTT. Its protein is CASSPEWAQNTEAFF. The full variable domain, rest sourced from reference TRBV18 and TRBJ1-1, is NAGVMQNPRHLVRRRGQEARLRCSPMKGHSHVYWYRQLPEEGLKFMVYLQKENIIDESGMPKERFSAEFPKEGPSILRIQQVVRGDSAAYFCASSPEWAQNTEAFFGQGTRLTVV.

V and J are TRBV27 and TRBJ2-1, with D maybe TRBD2 (6 bases). CDR1 MNHEY and CDR2 SMNVEV come from the germline V gene (reference sequence). CDR3 length: 17 amino acids. V dropped 6 bases and J dropped 4 bases, with 22 bases sitting between them. CDR3 coding DNA: TGTGCCAGCAGAAACCCCCGGGACTCCAGGGAGTACAATGAGCAGTTCTTC. It encodes CASRNPRDSREYNEQFF.

J is TRBJ1-5 and V is TRBV28; TRBD1 matches at 9 bases. Trimming removed 4 bases from V and 9 bases from J; junction bases left unmatched: 7. The CDR3 is 14 amino acids. The V gene's germline CDR1 is MDHEN and CDR2 SYDVKM. The CDR3 sequence is CASSSGQGQRPQHF. The CDR3 nucleotides read TGTGCCAGCAGTTCCGGACAGGGGCAACGGCCCCAGCATTTT.

The chain employs TRBV6-2 or TRBV6-3 and TRBJ1-1; tentative D call: TRBD1 (5 bases). Per germline, CDR1 MNHEY and CDR2 SVGEGT. Trimming stripped 0 bases from V and 0 bases from J, with 20 bases between. The CDR3 is made up of 19 amino acids. In DNA form, the CDR3 reads TGTGCCAGCAGTTACTCGGTCCATGGGGCGGCCCCAATGAACACTGAAGCTTTCTTT. Amino acid sequence: CASSYSVHGAAPMNTEAFF.

The CDR3 sequence: CASSRDRNSPLHF. CDR3 in DNA: TGTGCCAGCAGCCGGGACAGAAATTCACCCCTCCACTTT. V gene TRBV7-3 combines with J gene TRBJ1-6; 7 nucleotides agree with TRBD1. The trim removed 5 bases at V and 7 bases at J, leaving 2 bases unmatched. The CDR3 runs 13 residues. Germline values: CDR1 SGHTA, CDR2 FQGTGA.

The rearrangement joins TRBV6-6 to TRBJ1-3; unclear D gene. The germline CDR1 and CDR2 sequences are MNHNY and SVGAGI (reference sequence). The CDR3 is 16 amino acids. With 6 bases removed from V and 0 bases from J, the gap between germline ends came to 15 bases. In DNA, the CDR3 is TGTGCCAGCAGCCCACCGAGGTCTGCCTCTGGAAACACCATATATTTT. Translation gives CASSPPRSASGNTIYF.

The V call is TRBV30, the J call TRBJ1-1; TRBD1 might be the D (6 bases). Germline CDR1 is GTSNPN and CDR2 is SVGIG (reference sequence). The CDR3 is 13 residues long. The ends were cut back, 1 base at V and 4 bases at J, with 10 bases in the middle. CDR3 in DNA: TGTGCCTGGAGTGGAAGGGGGTCCACTGAAGCTTTCTTT. Residues: CAWSGRGSTEAFF.

The CDR3 DNA reads TGTGCCAGCAGCCAAGATATGGGCACAGTGGCCTACAATGAGCAGTTCTTC. Translating gives CASSQDMGTVAYNEQFF. The chain couples TRBV3-1 (or the pseudogene TRBV3-2) to TRBJ2-1; D gene uncertain. Germline CDR1 and CDR2: LGHDT and YNNKEL (reference sequence). Trimming removed 0 bases from V and 2 bases from J, with 14 bases in between. The CDR3 has 17 amino acids.

The V call is TRBV20-1, the J call TRBJ2-3; 7 bases are shared with TRBD2. The CDR3 sequence is 13 residues long. V lost 3 bases and J lost 5; bases outside the gene matches: 5. Germline-derived CDR1 and CDR2 are DFQATT and SNEGSKA (reference sequence). CDR3 coding DNA: TGCAGTGCTAGTCGCGGGAGAGGAGATACGCAGTATTTT. This gives the protein CSASRGRGDTQYF.

This chain joins TRBV6-5 and TRBJ2-7; D is perhaps TRBD2 (6 bases). Germline loops: CDR1 MNHEY, CDR2 SVGAGI. The V and J ends lost 6 bases and 6 bases respectively, with 21 bases between them. The CDR3 extends over 15 amino acids. As DNA, the CDR3 is TGTGCCAGCAGCGGACCAGCCGTAACTAGCCGCGAGCAGTACTTC. Translated: CASSGPAVTSREQYF.

J is TRBJ2-1 and V is TRBV5-1; 7 bases are shared with TRBD1. V was clipped by 2 bases and J by 5 bases; unmatched bases: 7. The CDR3 consists of 15 residues. The germline V gene has CDR1 SGHRS and CDR2 YFSETQ. CDR3 amino acids: CASSFSDRVHNEQFF. The CDR3 DNA reads TGCGCCAGCAGCTTTAGCGACAGGGTCCACAATGAGCAGTTCTTC.

The chain has TRBV28 and TRBJ2-7; 8 nucleotides agree with TRBD1. The length of the CDR3 is 14 residues. After removal of 5 bases from V and 8 bases from J, the junction contained 11 bases not matched to a gene. Germline V CDR1 and CDR2: MDHEN, SYDVKM. DNA for the CDR3: TGTGCCAGCAGTCAGCCTCGGGACAGGATAAAGCAGTACTTC. Its protein product is CASSQPRDRIKQYF. Combining the CDR3 with reference TRBV28 and TRBJ2-7 gives the whole variable domain DVKVTQSSRYLVKRTGEKVFLECVQDMDHENMFWYRQDPGLGLRLIYFSYDVKMKEKGDIPEGYSVSREKKERFSLILESASTNQTSMYLCASSQPRDRIKQYFGPGTRLTVT.

This chain joins TRBV5-4 and TRBJ2-5, with 8 positions matching TRBD1. The CDR3 is made up of 15 amino acids. Germline assignment: CDR1 SGHNT and CDR2 YYREEE (reference sequence). Trimming at V came to 4 bases and at J to 5 bases, leaving 10 bases not matched to a gene. CDR3 protein: CASSPTGGSGETQYF. The DNA of the CDR3 is TGTGCCAGCAGCCCAACAGGGGGTTCTGGGGAGACCCAGTACTTC. The variable domain in full, completed from reference TRBV5-4 and TRBJ2-5, reads ETGVTQSPTHLIKTRGQQVTLRCSSQSGHNTVSWYQQALGQGPQFIFQYYREEENGRGNFPPRFSGLQFPNYSSELNVNALELDDSALYLCASSPTGGSGETQYFGPGTRLLVL.

This sequence joins TRBV28 and TRBJ1-2; D possibly corresponds to TRBD1 (6 bases). CDR3 length equals 15 residues. Trimming removed 7 bases at V and 2 bases at J, with 17 bases between. Germline lookup yields CDR1 MDHEN and CDR2 SYDVKM. The DNA for the CDR3 is TGTGCCAGCACCCGGGCAGGGGTTGTAAACTATGGCTACACCTTC. Encoded protein: CASTRAGVVNYGYTF.

This clone was observed a single time. The gene calls are TRBV11-2 and TRBJ2-5; 10 positions match TRBD1. V dropped 3 bases and J dropped 4; count of bases not matched to a gene: 5. CDR1 is SGHAT and CDR2 is FQNNGV in the germline V gene. CDR3 length: 15 amino acids. The CDR3 coding sequence is TGTGCCAGCAGCTTGGCGGGACAGGGGATAGAGACCCAGTACTTC. Amino acid sequence: CASSLAGQGIETQYF.

CDR3 nucleotides: TGCGCCAGCAGCTTGGCCCTAGCGGGAAGCACAGATACGCAGTATTTT. It yields the protein CASSLALAGSTDTQYF. V gene TRBV5-1 combines with J gene TRBJ2-3, with TRBD2 matching over 9 bases. The J segment lost 0 bases and the V segment lost 0 bases, leaving 2 bases of the junction unmatched. This CDR3 spans 16 amino acids. Per the germline V gene, CDR1 is SGHRS and CDR2 is YFSETQ.

This clone was detected only a few times. The V and J genes are TRBV4-1 and TRBJ2-5; a possible D gene is TRBD1 (6 bases). The CDR3 has 15 amino acids. V was pared by 0 bases and J by 1 base, with 9 bases between. CDR1 MGHRA and CDR2 YSYEKL come from the germline V gene. The CDR3 loop is CASSQDPRGQETQYF. The CDR3 DNA reads as TGCGCCAGCAGCCAAGATCCCAGGGGCCAAGAGACCCAGTACTTC.

The chain joins TRBV2 to TRBJ2-7; no firm D call. The V gene lost 7 bases and the J gene lost 5 bases, with 18 bases spanning the gap. The CDR3 runs to 14 residues. Looked up from germline, CDR1 is SNHLY and CDR2 is FYNNEI. The CDR3 nucleotides are TGTGCCAGCACCGAGTCCGTCAGGATCGACGAGCAGTACTTC. Translating gives CASTESVRIDEQYF.